The 28 T cell receptor beta chains listed next were all sequenced from one sample in a study of persistence of HIV-infected CD4 T cells. Antigen specificity for these receptors is unknown. Sequencing used immunoSEQ version 4 in survey mode. Using immunoSEQ multiplex PCR, the repertoire was profiled, and TCRdb retains in-frame clones only, with some absent. The sample shows 40,000 to 55,000 clones, around 90% of them seen only once. Cells were stimulated nonspecifically with anti-CD3/anti-CD28 magnetic beads. CD4+ T cells upregulating both CD40 ligand and CD69 were sorted as responding cells. The sample here was CD4+ T cells sorted from PBMCs after approximately 19-hour stimulation, taken from a patient who received antiretroviral therapy. The origin of the receptors is an adult woman with HIV who was CMV-seropositive.

The genes are TRBV14 and TRBJ2-5, with 10 bases fitting TRBD1. The CDR3 sequence is 15 residues long. The trim removed 3 bases at V and 1 base at J, leaving 2 bases unmatched. Germline values: CDR1 SGHDN, CDR2 FVKESK. CDR3 amino acids: CASSQGTGVQETQYF. The CDR3, as DNA: TGTGCCAGCAGCCAGGGGACAGGGGTCCAAGAGACCCAGTACTTC.

This chain connects TRBV6-5 to TRBJ2-7; 7 bases agree with TRBD1. This CDR3 is 11 amino acids long. V shed 10 bases, J shed 6 bases, and the junction held 6 bases outside the gene matches. Germline V gene data show CDR1 as MNHEY and CDR2 as SVGAGI. CDR3: CATDRAGEQYV. CDR3 nucleotides: TGTGCCACCGACAGGGCGGGCGAGCAGTACGTC.

The CDR3 DNA is TGTGCCAGCGCGAAACAGGGGGCGGCCGGGGAGCTGTTTTTT. Protein: CASAKQGAAGELFF. V gene TRBV6-5 combines with J gene TRBJ2-2; 9 bases match TRBD1. Unmatched junction bases numbered 7, after V lost 8 bases and J lost 6 bases. CDR3 length: 14 residues. Germline assignment: CDR1 MNHEY and CDR2 SVGAGI.

The chain links TRBV6-6 to TRBJ1-2; D unclear. CDR3 size: 13 residues. CDR1 MNHNY and CDR2 SVGAGI come from the germline V gene (reference sequence). Trimming cost V 6 bases and J 8 bases, with 16 bases left between them. CDR3: CASSLKYSGGYTF. CDR3 DNA sequence: TGTGCCAGCAGCCTCAAATATAGTGGAGGCTACACCTTC.

This chain connects TRBV14 to TRBJ1-5; TRBD1 might be the D (5 bases). The CDR3 consists of 15 residues. CDR1 and CDR2 (germline): SGHDN, FVKESK. With 1 base removed from V and 4 bases from J, the gap between germline ends came to 11 bases. Written as DNA, the CDR3 is TGTGCCAGCAGCCAAGGGTCAGGGCCAAATCAGCCCCAGCATTTT. Residues: CASSQGSGPNQPQHF.

In this sample, this clone turned up a few times. The chain uses TRBV29-1 and TRBJ2-3, with TRBD1 matching 8 bases. V was clipped by 7 bases and J by 1 base; unmatched bases: 7. Looked up from germline, CDR1 is SQVTM and CDR2 is ANQGSEA. CDR3 length equals 14 residues. The CDR3 sequence: CSARRGQGTDTQYF. The CDR3 nucleotides read TGCAGCGCCAGACGGGGACAGGGCACAGATACGCAGTATTTT.

The CDR3 bases are TGTGCCAGCAGCTTCCCAGGTCGACGGGGCGCCTCCTACGAGCAGTACTTC. This codes for CASSFPGRRGASYEQYF. The rearrangement joins TRBV5-4 to TRBJ2-7; D assignment may be TRBD1 or TRBD2 (5 bases each). Germline assignment: CDR1 SGHNT and CDR2 YYREEE (reference sequence). This CDR3 is 17 amino acids long. V shed 2 bases and J shed 0 bases, with 18 bases lying between them.

This clone was detected once. This chain uses TRBV7-8 with TRBJ1-5, with a weak D call TRBD1 (6 bases). This CDR3 has 16 amino acids. Germline V gene sequence: CDR1 SGHVS, CDR2 FQNEAQ. V dropped 1 base and J dropped 6 bases, with 16 bases sitting between them. The CDR3 DNA sequence: TGTGCCAGCAGCTTAGGGCGACAGGTCGGGGGTCAGCCCCAGCATTTT. Translating it yields CASSLGRQVGGQPQHF. Full variable domain (remainder filled in from reference TRBV7-8 and TRBJ1-5): GAGVSQSPRYKVAKRGQDVALRCDPISGHVSLFWYQQALGQGPEFLTYFQNEAQLDKSGLPSDRFFAERPEGSVSTLKIQRTQQEDSAVYLCASSLGRQVGGQPQHFGDGTRLSIL.

The chain is built from TRBV10-1 and TRBJ2-6; no definite D call. V was shortened by 0 bases and J by 3 bases, with 9 bases between the two germline ends. CDR1 and CDR2 (germline): WNHNN, SYGVQD (reference sequence). The CDR3 length is 16 residues. The CDR3 reads CASSESTGYGANVLTF. The CDR3 region has the DNA TGCGCCAGCAGTGAGTCGACCGGGTATGGGGCCAACGTCCTGACTTTC.

As DNA, the CDR3 is TGTGCCAGCAGCGGTCGTGGCACCCGCTATGGCTACACCTTC. It encodes CASSGRGTRYGYTF. The chain carries TRBV6-5 and TRBJ1-2; no clear D gene. The CDR3 is 14 residues long. The ends were cut back, 6 bases at V and 4 bases at J, with 15 bases in the middle. Germline V gives CDR1 MNHEY, CDR2 SVGAGI.

For the CDR3, the DNA is TGTGCCAGCAGTGAGGCAGGGGGCAAAGATACGCAGTATTTT. As protein: CASSEAGGKDTQYF. V gene TRBV25-1 combines with J gene TRBJ2-3, with 8 bases aligning to TRBD1. V shed 3 bases and J 5 bases; nucleotides not matched to a gene: 4. Germline V gene data show CDR1 as MGHDK and CDR2 as SYGVNS. This CDR3 contains 14 residues.

The rearrangement joins TRBV12-5 to TRBJ2-1; 9 positions match TRBD1. J lost 6 bases, V lost 3 bases, and 9 bases had no gene match. This CDR3 region has 16 residues. From germline, CDR1 is LGHNT and CDR2 FRNRAP. The CDR3 sequence is CASGFFDRGGGNEQFF. CDR3 sequence (DNA): TGTGCTAGTGGTTTCTTCGACAGGGGGGGTGGCAATGAGCAGTTCTTC.

J is TRBJ1-4 and V is TRBV9, with 8 bases that match TRBD1. The V segment lost 4 bases and the J segment 6 bases; nucleotides outside the gene matches: 8. Germline V CDR1 and CDR2: SGDLS, YYNGEE. CDR3 length: 15 amino acids. CDR3 amino acids: CASSKTPGQDEKLFF. The DNA of the CDR3 is TGTGCCAGCAGCAAGACCCCGGGACAGGATGAAAAACTGTTTTTT.

The rearrangement links TRBV27 to TRBJ1-1, with a weak D call TRBD1 (6 bases). Germline CDR1 and CDR2: MNHEY and SMNVEV (reference sequence). The germline V and J ends were trimmed by 5 bases and 2 bases, with 12 bases remaining between them. The CDR3 loop spans 14 amino acids. CDR3 residues: CASSVIGTNTEAFF. For the CDR3, the DNA is TGTGCCAGCAGTGTCATCGGGACAAACACTGAAGCTTTCTTT.

J is TRBJ2-5 and V is TRBV9, with 10 positions matching TRBD1. CDR3 length equals 16 residues. CDR1 is SGDLS and CDR2 is YYNGEE in the germline V gene. With 0 bases clipped from V and 3 bases from J, the junction kept 5 bases outside the gene matches. DNA for the CDR3: TGTGCCAGCAGCGTAGGACCGGGACAGGGGAAAGAGACCCAGTACTTC. This codes for CASSVGPGQGKETQYF.

This chain links TRBV20-1 with TRBJ1-2, with D tentatively TRBD1 (5 bases). Per the germline V gene, CDR1 is DFQATT and CDR2 is SNEGSKA (reference sequence). This CDR3 is built from 11 residues. V lost 6 bases and J lost 7, with 12 bases in between. The CDR3 DNA reads TGCAGTGCCGGGGCTGGGCTTGGCTACACCTTC. Protein product: CSAGAGLGYTF.

In this sample, this clone turned up once. Relative to the germline gene, one junction end is altered; a read error may explain this. This rearrangement joins TRBV5-4 to TRBJ2-5; the match to TRBD2 covers 9 bases. The CDR3 loop spans 15 amino acids. Germline CDR1 reads SGHNT; CDR2 reads YYREEE (reference sequence). CDR3 sequence (DNA): TGTGCCAGCAGCCTTCATCTAGCGGGGCAAGAGGCCCAGTACTTC. It translates to CASSLHLAGQEAQYF.

CDR3 in amino acids: CASSFIQGGAYNEQFF. CDR3 nucleotides: TGTGCCAGCAGTTTCATTCAGGGGGGGGCCTACAATGAGCAGTTCTTC. The chain joins TRBV28 to TRBJ2-1; possibly TRBD1 or TRBD2 for D (7 bases each). Germline CDR1 is MDHEN and CDR2 is SYDVKM. The CDR3 extends over 16 amino acids. Deletions cut 3 bases from V and 2 bases from J, with 14 bases between.

V and J are TRBV23-1 and TRBJ2-2; D is uncertain. TRBV23-1 is classed as an ORF, of uncertain function. The CDR3 length is 16 residues. Trimming stripped 1 base from V and 0 bases from J, with 9 bases between. The CDR3 is CASSQWTGSNTGELFF. CDR3 nucleotide sequence: TGCGCCAGCAGTCAATGGACCGGGTCGAACACCGGGGAGCTGTTTTTT.

The chain uses TRBV24-1 and TRBJ2-2; D unclear. Germline-derived CDR1 and CDR2 are KGHDR and SFDVKD. The CDR3 has 16 amino acids. Trimming stripped 2 bases from V and 4 bases from J, with 13 bases between. DNA for the CDR3: TGTGCCACCAGTGATTCAAGAAAAGCTTCCACCGGGGAGCTGTTTTTT. This encodes CATSDSRKASTGELFF.

This chain joins TRBV15 and TRBJ1-1, with D possibly being TRBD1 (6 bases). The V end was cut by 0 bases, the J end by 10 bases, with 12 bases between. The CDR3 is 13 residues long. CDR1 and CDR2 (germline): LNHNV, YYDKDF (reference sequence). CDR3 nucleotide sequence: TGTGCCACCAGCAGAGAGGGGGGCATGGGAGCTTTCTTT. This encodes CATSREGGMGAFF.

This chain connects TRBV3-1 (or the pseudogene TRBV3-2) to TRBJ1-6; D uncertain. V was shortened by 4 bases and J by 5 bases, with 24 bases between the two germline ends. Germline values: CDR1 LGHDT, CDR2 YNNKEL (reference sequence). The length of the CDR3 is 19 residues. The CDR3 bases are TGTGCCAGCAGCCTTCTCCCCATTTCCGGGAGCCTAGATAATTCACCCCTCCACTTT. Translated: CASSLLPISGSLDNSPLHF.

V and J are TRBV5-1 and TRBJ1-1; perhaps TRBD1 as D (6 bases). Germline values: CDR1 SGHRS, CDR2 YFSETQ. The CDR3 has 14 amino acids. Between the trimmed V and J ends, which lost 5 bases and 0 bases, there was a span of 11 bases. CDR3 sequence (DNA): TGCGCCAGCAGTTTGACAGGTATGAACACTGAAGCTTTCTTT. Translated: CASSLTGMNTEAFF.

The J gene is TRBJ1-2, the V gene TRBV24-1; D is uncertain. Germline V gene data show CDR1 as KGHDR and CDR2 as SFDVKD. There are 15 residues in the CDR3. V lost 0 bases and J 7 bases, leaving 14 bases between the germline ends. CDR3 region: CATSDLSPGIGGYTF. The DNA for the CDR3 is TGTGCCACCAGTGATTTGTCTCCGGGAATCGGTGGCTACACCTTC.

The rearrangement joins TRBV3-1 (or the pseudogene TRBV3-2) to TRBJ1-6; D ambiguous. V gave up 4 bases and J gave up 9 bases, with 10 bases separating them. This CDR3 contains 13 residues. CDR1 and CDR2 from the germline V gene are LGHDT and YNNKEL (reference sequence). The DNA of the CDR3 is TGTGCCAGCAGCCTGGACGGGTTTTCACCCCTCCACTTT. Translation gives CASSLDGFSPLHF.

The chain carries TRBV5-1 and TRBJ1-5; TRBD1 aligns across 12 bases. Germline loops: CDR1 SGHRS, CDR2 YFSETQ. The CDR3 has 15 residues. Trimming cost V 3 bases and J 6 bases; bases outside gene matches: 4. CDR3 DNA: TGCGCCAGCAGCTCCGGGACAGGGGGCCTTCAGCCCCAGCATTTT. Translated: CASSSGTGGLQPQHF. Looking up the rest from reference TRBV5-1 and TRBJ1-5 gives the full variable domain: KAGVTQTPRYLIKTRGQQVTLSCSPISGHRSVSWYQQTPGQGLQFLFEYFSETQRNKGNFPGRFSGRQFSNSRSEMNVSTLELGDSALYLCASSSGTGGLQPQHFGDGTRLSIL.

This chain links TRBV2 with TRBJ2-5; possible D gene TRBD1, 6 bases. V shed 6 bases and J shed 1 base, with 9 bases lying between them. The length of the CDR3 is 13 residues. Looked up from germline, CDR1 is SNHLY and CDR2 is FYNNEI. CDR3 sequence (DNA): TGTGCCAGCAGCGGGACATTCCAAGAGACCCAGTACTTC. Translated, it gives CASSGTFQETQYF.

This chain connects TRBV5-1 to TRBJ1-6, with TRBD1 matching 12 bases. The ends lost 4 bases at V and 10 bases at J; junction bases unmatched: 6. Germline CDR1 reads SGHRS; CDR2 reads YFSETQ. The CDR3 contains 15 residues. The CDR3 here is CASSLGDRGLSPLHF. The CDR3 DNA sequence: TGCGCCAGCAGCCTTGGGGACAGGGGGCTCTCACCCCTCCACTTT.